Shown below are 27 T cell receptor beta chains from a single sample sequenced in a study of regulatory T cells in long-lasting Graves disease. The authors built TCR beta libraries using iRepertoire HTBI primers and Arm-PCR of CDR3 regions. Each CDR3 protein gets one entry after TCRdb re-called the multiplex PCR reads with MiXCR. This sample has about 340,000 distinct CDR3 sequences, with about 19% found just once. Sample time point: persistent/refractory GD, antithyroid drugs over 5 years with positive TRAb. Generation of the TCR library employed RNA extracted from PBMCs. The starting material was peripheral blood mononuclear cells (PBMCs), obtained when the disease was refractory, from a patient treated with antithyroid drugs. Receptors originate from a female donor with Graves disease.

The rearrangement uses TRBV14 and TRBJ1-1; TRBD1 matches at 7 bases. The CDR3 has 17 amino acids. V gave up 1 base and J gave up 1 base; unmatched junction bases: 9. Germline CDR1 SGHDN, CDR2 FVKESK. The CDR3 sequence is CASSQVLGQRQNTEAFF. The CDR3 bases are TGTGCCAGCAGCCAAGTTTTGGGACAGAGACAGAACACTGAAGCTTTCTTT.

The table lists this clonotype with many counts. The chain has TRBV29-1 and TRBJ1-5; D is ambiguous. Trimming removed 6 bases from V and 9 bases from J, with 6 bases in between. The CDR3 length is 9 residues. The germline gives CDR1 SQVTM, CDR2 ANQGSEA. DNA of the CDR3: TGCAGCGTGTGGCGGCCCCAGCATTTT. The encoded protein is CSVWRPQHF.

This clonotype appeared many times. The CDR3 here is CASSYGIFSTYEQYF. As DNA, the CDR3 is TGTGCCAGCAGTTACGGGATCTTTTCAACCTACGAGCAGTACTTC. This sequence joins TRBV6-2 or TRBV6-3 and TRBJ2-7; D gene unclear. V lost 2 bases, J lost 2 bases, and 13 bases lay in between. CDR1 is MNHEY, CDR2 SVGEGT, per germline. The CDR3 contains 15 residues.

This clonotype appeared many times. The chain employs TRBV27 and TRBJ1-1; D might be TRBD1 (5 bases). The CDR3 is 16 amino acids. Germline V gene sequence: CDR1 MNHEY, CDR2 SMNVEV (reference sequence). Trimming left V 5 bases short and J 1 base short, with 17 bases between. CDR3: CASSPRGGGANTEAFF. CDR3 in DNA: TGTGCCAGCAGTCCCCGGGGGGGGGGAGCGAACACTGAAGCTTTCTTT.

This clonotype has a handful of counts. The chain uses TRBV5-1 and TRBJ1-3; D is undetermined. The germline CDR1 and CDR2 sequences are SGHRS and YFSETQ. The CDR3 extends over 16 amino acids. Trimming pared 0 bases from V and 2 bases from J, leaving 12 bases between. The CDR3 DNA reads as TGCGCCAGCAGCTTGGATGCCTCTGGAACTGGAAACACCATATATTTT. Protein sequence: CASSLDASGTGNTIYF.

There are a few counts of this clonotype. The chain recombines TRBV6-1 with TRBJ1-4; 8 positions match TRBD1. V shed 5 bases, J shed 6 bases, and the junction held 5 bases outside the gene matches. The CDR3 covers 14 residues. Germline CDR1 is MNHNS and CDR2 is SASEGT. The CDR3 DNA reads TGTGCCAGCAGTCACAGGGGGTCGGATGAAAAACTGTTTTTT. Protein product: CASSHRGSDEKLFF.

The chain combines TRBV4-1 with TRBJ1-3; TRBD1 is a possible D gene (6 bases). The V gene's germline CDR1 is MGHRA and CDR2 YSYEKL. The germline V and J ends were trimmed by 0 bases and 2 bases, with 8 bases remaining between them. This CDR3 spans 15 amino acids. For the CDR3, the DNA is TGCGCCAGCAGCCAAGAGTACAGGGCTGGAAACACCATATATTTT. Its protein product is CASSQEYRAGNTIYF.

This clonotype was observed many times. This sequence joins TRBV24-1 and TRBJ1-2; D ambiguous. Germline V gene lookup returns CDR1 KGHDR and CDR2 SFDVKD. The V gene lost 6 bases and the J gene lost 4 bases, with 5 bases spanning the gap. There are 11 residues in the CDR3. The chain's CDR3 is CATSNSYGYTF. For the CDR3, the DNA is TGTGCCACCAGTAACAGCTATGGCTACACCTTC.

With respect to this clonotype: A much larger clone differs from this one at a single base, so this may be a read error. The chain employs TRBV6-1 and TRBJ1-2, with TRBD1 matching 11 bases. This CDR3 is 13 amino acids long. Germline CDR1 reads MNHNS; CDR2 reads SASEGT. Germline trimming cut 6 bases from V and 6 bases from J; bases unmatched to any gene: 3. CDR3 coding DNA: TGTGCCAGCAGAGGACAGGGGGCGGATGGCTACACCTTC. Translated: CASRGQGADGYTF.

V usage is TRBV2 and J usage is TRBJ1-6; 7 bases match TRBD1. Germline loops: CDR1 SNHLY, CDR2 FYNNEI. The CDR3 is 16 residues long. V lost 7 bases, J lost 3 bases, and 9 bases stayed unmatched. For the CDR3, the DNA is TGTGCCAGCACCCCAAGGGACAGAGGCTATAATTCACCCCTCCACTTT. This gives the protein CASTPRDRGYNSPLHF.

The chain employs TRBV7-2 and TRBJ2-7; tentatively, D is TRBD1 (5 bases). V lost 1 base, J lost 5 bases, and 15 bases lay in between. CDR3 size: 15 residues. CDR1 is SGHTA, CDR2 FQGNSA, per germline. CDR3 in amino acids: CASSLVASGRDEQYF. The CDR3 coding sequence is TGTGCCAGCAGCTTAGTGGCCTCAGGGCGCGACGAGCAGTACTTC.

For the CDR3, the DNA is TGTGCCAGCACATTCCTGGGGTTCTATGGCTACACCTTC. It translates to CASTFLGFYGYTF. The chain joins TRBV19 to TRBJ1-2; no definite D call. CDR3 size: 13 residues. The germline V and J ends were trimmed by 9 bases and 4 bases, with 15 bases remaining between them. CDR1 is LNHDA and CDR2 is SQIVND in the germline V gene (reference sequence).

The chain is built from TRBV4-1 and TRBJ2-7; 11 bases agree with TRBD2. The V gene's germline CDR1 is MGHRA and CDR2 YSYEKL. This CDR3 has 16 amino acids. Trimming took 2 bases from V and 1 from J; bases not matched to a gene: 4. DNA for the CDR3: TGCGCCAGCAGCCAATTTACTAGCGGGGGATCCTACGAGCAGTACTTC. Protein sequence: CASSQFTSGGSYEQYF.

This clonotype has a count of ten or more. The chain couples TRBV7-2 to TRBJ2-5; D could derive from TRBD1 or TRBD2 (5 bases each). Germline values: CDR1 SGHTA, CDR2 FQGNSA. This CDR3 contains 14 residues. Trimming took 0 bases from V and 14 from J, leaving 19 bases between them. Written as DNA, the CDR3 is TGTGCCAGCAGCTTAGCGGTCGGGGCGCCAGAGGTATACTTC. Translation: CASSLAVGAPEVYF.

The sample holds many counts of this clonotype. This rearrangement joins TRBV6-1 to TRBJ1-2; D not resolved. The CDR3 is 13 amino acids. With 7 bases removed from V and 1 base from J, the gap between germline ends came to 10 bases. Per the germline V gene, CDR1 is MNHNS and CDR2 is SASEGT. CDR3 DNA: TGTGCCAGCACCCCGGGCCGTAACTATGGCTACACCTTC. Amino acids: CASTPGRNYGYTF.

This clonotype was seen ten or more times. The gene calls are TRBV6-1 and TRBJ2-2; D not resolved. V was trimmed by 5 bases and J by 4 bases, leaving 11 bases between them. The CDR3 length is 14 residues. CDR1 and CDR2 (germline): MNHNS, SASEGT. The CDR3 DNA reads TGTGCCAGCAGTCGCGACCGCGGCACCGGGGAGCTGTTTTTT. Residues: CASSRDRGTGELFF.

The table lists this clonotype with many counts. The gene calls are TRBV12-3 or TRBV12-4 and TRBJ2-7; D is possibly TRBD1 (5 bases). Trimming took 6 bases from V and 3 from J, leaving 12 bases between them. This CDR3 spans 13 amino acids. This CDR3 reads CASRVDSYYEQYF. The CDR3 DNA sequence: TGTGCCAGCAGGGTCGACAGTTACTACGAGCAGTACTTC.

There are a few counts of this clonotype. The V call is TRBV25-1, the J call TRBJ1-2; TRBD1 might be the D (6 bases). This CDR3 has 15 amino acids. V dropped 4 bases and J dropped 6 bases, with 18 bases sitting between them. CDR1 and CDR2 (germline): MGHDK, SYGVNS. The CDR3 here is CASSVLRGGADGYTF. The CDR3 DNA follows: TGTGCCAGCAGTGTCCTCCGAGGGGGGGCGGATGGCTACACCTTC.

The V and J genes are TRBV5-1 and TRBJ1-1, with D perhaps matching TRBD1 (6 bases). The V end was cut by 2 bases, the J end by 10 bases, with 21 bases between. The CDR3 contains 15 residues. Germline assignment: CDR1 SGHRS and CDR2 YFSETQ. CDR3 in DNA: TGCGCCAGCAGCTTTCCGGAACGACAGGACTTAGGAGCTTTCTTT. Encoded protein: CASSFPERQDLGAFF.

This clonotype has ten or more counts. The genes are TRBV28 and TRBJ1-5; a weak D match, TRBD1 (6 bases). The germline V gene has CDR1 MDHEN and CDR2 SYDVKM. CDR3 size: 15 residues. Between the trimmed V and J ends, which lost 6 bases and 6 bases, there was a span of 18 bases. DNA of the CDR3: TGTGCCAGCAGCCTGTGGACAGCTGCCAGTCAGCCCCAGCATTTT. It translates to CASSLWTAASQPQHF.

This clonotype was found a few times. V is TRBV2 and J is TRBJ2-2, with TRBD2 matching 7 bases. The J segment lost 5 bases and the V segment lost 11 bases, leaving 8 bases of the junction unmatched. The CDR3 is 13 residues long. The germline gives CDR1 SNHLY, CDR2 FYNNEI. The CDR3 loop is CAGRAGETGELFF. As DNA, the CDR3 is TGTGCCGGACGGGCGGGGGAGACCGGGGAGCTGTTTTTT.

This clonotype was observed a handful of times. V usage is TRBV3-1 and J usage is TRBJ1-4, with TRBD1 matching over 7 bases. The ends lost 3 bases at V and 6 bases at J; junction bases unmatched: 13. Germline V gene sequence: CDR1 LGHDT, CDR2 YNNKEL (reference sequence). There are 17 residues in the CDR3. The CDR3, as DNA: TGTGCCAGCAGCCAGGGGCTCCGATCAGGGGGTTATGAAAAACTGTTTTTT. It translates to CASSQGLRSGGYEKLFF.

This clonotype has ten or more counts. The chain carries TRBV6-1 and TRBJ2-7, with a tentative D call TRBD1 (5 bases). V gave up 4 bases and J gave up 0 bases, with 7 bases separating them. The CDR3 extends over 13 amino acids. In germline, CDR1 is MNHNS, CDR2 SASEGT. As DNA, the CDR3 is TGTGCCAGCAGTGTTGACAGCTCCTACGAGCAGTACTTC. This codes for CASSVDSSYEQYF.

The V and J genes are TRBV4-1 and TRBJ1-2; D uncertain. The germline CDR1 and CDR2 sequences are MGHRA and YSYEKL. Trimming stripped 1 base from V and 6 bases from J, with 15 bases between. This CDR3 region has 15 residues. The CDR3 DNA is TGCGCCAGCAGCCAAGTAGGAGGGAGGTCAGATGGCTACACCTTC. This encodes CASSQVGGRSDGYTF.

The chain uses TRBV19 and TRBJ1-2; D is ambiguous. CDR3 size: 12 residues. Between the trimmed V and J ends, which lost 2 bases and 8 bases, there was a span of 9 bases. Germline values: CDR1 LNHDA, CDR2 SQIVND (reference sequence). Here the CDR3 DNA reads TGTGCCAGTAGTATACGGTCGGGGGGCTACACCTTC. Translating it yields CASSIRSGGYTF.

V is TRBV10-3 and J is TRBJ2-7; 11 nucleotides align to TRBD1. With V trimmed by 3 bases and J by 6 bases, 7 bases remained unmatched. CDR3 size: 15 residues. Germline-derived CDR1 and CDR2 are ENHRY and SYGVKD. The CDR3 loop reads CAISDRSGTGGEQYF. Here the CDR3 DNA reads TGTGCCATCAGTGATCGTAGCGGGACAGGGGGCGAGCAGTACTTC.

This clonotype has at least ten counts. The chain employs TRBV29-1 and TRBJ1-2; D unclear. V lost 1 base, J lost 8 bases, and 8 bases lay in between. The CDR3 contains 11 residues. Germline-derived CDR1 and CDR2 are SQVTM and ANQGSEA. In DNA form, the CDR3 reads TGCAGCGTTGAAGGAGGGTTCGGCTACACCTTC. Translating it yields CSVEGGFGYTF.